The rows below give T cell receptor beta chains drawn from one sample of a study of cytomegalovirus exposure and HLA in healthy donors. Profiling relied on immunoSEQ multiplex PCR, and the TCRdb table lists in-frame clones only, not all of them. The sample includes some 130,000 clones, 80% of them seen just once. Material: PBMCs. The receptors derive from a young man in good health and CMV-seronegative. The CDR3 runs from the conserved cysteine through the conserved F or W. D genes are given only for firm matches. Rows may omit the clone size; those that give it use once, few, many or a size class.

D gene	J gene	V gene	clone size	CDR3 DNA	CDR3 protein
TRBD1	TRBJ2-5	TRBV10-3	.	TGTGCCATCAGCCCGGACAGGGGTTTCGAGACCCAGTACTTC	CAISPDRGFETQYF
.	TRBJ2-1	TRBV5-1	few	TGCGCCAGCAGGCGGGAGCAGTTCTTC	CASRREQFF
.	TRBJ2-1	TRBV28	.	TGTGCCAGCAGTTCCCTCCCGGGACTAGGGGACAGTGAGCAGTTCTTC	CASSSLPGLGDSEQFF
.	TRBJ1-3	TRBV18	.	TGTGCCAGCTCACCAACCGCCGGACAGCCCGGGCGGGGAAACACCATATATTTT	CASSPTAGQPGRGNTIYF
TRBD2	TRBJ2-1	TRBV4-3	.	TGCGCCAGCAGCGATAGCGGGAGATCGAACAATGAGCAGTTCTTC	CASSDSGRSNNEQFF
TRBD2	TRBJ2-7	TRBV14	.	TGTGCCAGCAGCTGGACTAGCGGGACCTACGAGCAGTACTTC	CASSWTSGTYEQYF
TRBD1	TRBJ1-2	TRBV4-3	.	TGCGCCAGCAGCCAAGTTATTGACAGGGGGGGGACCTATGGCTACACCTTC	CASSQVIDRGGTYGYTF
.	TRBJ1-5	TRBV19	.	TGTGCCAGTAGACACAGCAATCAGCCCCAGCATTTT	CASRHSNQPQHF
TRBD2	TRBJ2-1	TRBV5-1	.	TGCGCCAGCAGCTTGGTTGCTAGCGGACAATACAATGAGCAGTTCTTC	CASSLVASGQYNEQFF
TRBD2	TRBJ2-1	TRBV7-9	.	TGTGCCAGCAGCACGGCTAGCGGGCCTAGCTCCTACAATGAGCAGTTCTTC	CASSTASGPSSYNEQFF
TRBD2	TRBJ2-3	TRBV7-2	once	TGTGCCAGCAGCCACGGACTAGCAGGTACTTTCACAGATACGCAGTATTTT	CASSHGLAGTFTDTQYF
TRBD2	TRBJ2-7	TRBV27	few	TGTGCCAGCAGTTTCCCGGGGACTATGCAGCAGTACTTC	CASSFPGTMQQYF
TRBD1	TRBJ1-3	TRBV18	.	TGTGCCAGCTCACCATCAGGGGGCCTCAGCTCTGGAAACACCATATATTTT	CASSPSGGLSSGNTIYF
.	TRBJ2-3	TRBV7-8	.	TGTGCCAGCAGCTTCTCAGGCCCAGATACGCAGTATTTT	CASSFSGPDTQYF
TRBD1	TRBJ1-2	TRBV2	.	TGTGCCAGCAGTTTAGGACAGGAGAACTATGGCTACACCTTC	CASSLGQENYGYTF
TRBD2	TRBJ2-7	TRBV6-1	.	TGTGCCAGCAGTGAAAGGGATAGCGGGAGCTCCTACGAGCAGTACTTC	CASSERDSGSSYEQYF
.	TRBJ1-1	TRBV19	.	TGTGCCAGTAGTTCAGGGGTGCCTGAAGCTTTCTTT	CASSSGVPEAFF
.	TRBJ1-2	TRBV30	.	TGTGCCTTGGATGGGACTCCACAAAGCAATGGCTACACCTTC	CALDGTPQSNGYTF
.	TRBJ2-5	TRBV2	few	TGTGCCAGCAGTGGAGAGACGGGGACTTGGGAGACCCAGTACTTC	CASSGETGTWETQYF
.	TRBJ2-7	TRBV29-1	few	TGCAGCGTTGATACCGGCGGGGTGAGCTCCTACGAGCAGTACTTC	CSVDTGGVSSYEQYF
TRBD1	TRBJ1-5	TRBV4-3	.	TGCGCCAGCAGCTCCGGGACAGGGGTTAGTCAGCCCCAGCATTTT	CASSSGTGVSQPQHF
TRBD2	TRBJ2-2	TRBV4-3	few	TGCGCCAGCAGCCAAGTCCCTAGCGGGAGGTTGGACACCGGGGAGCTGTTTTTT	CASSQVPSGRLDTGELFF
.	TRBJ2-3	TRBV6-1	.	TGTGCCAGCAGTCAAAGAATGGGGGCCGCAGATACGCAGTATTTT	CASSQRMGAADTQYF
.	TRBJ1-3	TRBV14	once	TGTGCCAGCAGCCAAGTGTACGGGACTTACTCTGGAAACACCATATATTTT	CASSQVYGTYSGNTIYF
.	TRBJ2-7	TRBV11-2	.	TGTGCCAGCAGACACACCGGGACACCCTCGGGCGAGCAGTACTTC	CASRHTGTPSGEQYF
.	TRBJ1-2	TRBV29-1	.	TGCAGCGCCTACCACAGTGCTGGCTACACCTTC	CSAYHSAGYTF
.	TRBJ2-7	TRBV27	few	TGTGCCAGCAGTTATACCCGGGACACCTCCTACGAGCAGTACTTC	CASSYTRDTSYEQYF
.	TRBJ2-7	TRBV5-4	.	TGTGCCAGCAGCTTGGCCTCGGGGTCCCGGGCCTACGAGCAGTACTTC	CASSLASGSRAYEQYF
.	TRBJ1-6	TRBV7-9	.	TGTGCCAGCAGCTCGGTCGTCGGACAGCAGGGACCCCTCCACTTT	CASSSVVGQQGPLHF